Below are 25 T cell receptor beta chains sequenced from a single sample in a study of blood T cells in healthy people across ages. Through a sample-barcoded 5' primer and a J-beta primer mix, a second PCR was run for roughly 6 to 12 cycles. MiXCR, run by TCRdb on the 5' RACE reads, gives a single entry per CDR3 protein. This table holds 650,000 to 700,000 distinct CDR3 sequences, about 51% found once. The sample taken for sequencing was blood. These receptors all stem from a woman at least 80 years old in good health.

The J gene is TRBJ1-2, the V gene TRBV18; 9 bases align to TRBD1. Per the germline V gene, CDR1 is KGHSH and CDR2 is LQKENI. V shed 0 bases, J shed 7 bases, and the junction held 3 bases outside the gene matches. The CDR3 spans 14 residues. The CDR3, as DNA: TGTGCCAGCTCACCACCGGGACAGGGAGGTGGCTACACCTTC. Amino acid sequence: CASSPPGQGGGYTF.

The table lists this clonotype with many counts. The chain links TRBV5-1 to TRBJ2-7; D not certain. The length of the CDR3 is 12 residues. The germline CDR1 and CDR2 sequences are SGHRS and YFSETQ. V dropped 0 bases and J dropped 2 bases, with 3 bases sitting between them. The chain's CDR3 is CASSLEPYEQYF. The CDR3 bases are TGCGCCAGCAGCTTGGAGCCCTACGAGCAGTACTTC.

The chain is built from TRBV12-3 or TRBV12-4 and TRBJ2-5, with 9 bases lining up with TRBD2. After removal of 5 bases from V and 5 bases from J, the junction contained 6 bases not matched to a gene. The CDR3 spans 14 residues. CDR3 in amino acids: CASSVSGRVETQYF. The CDR3 DNA reads as TGTGCCAGCAGTGTTAGCGGGAGAGTTGAGACCCAGTACTTC.

This clonotype occurred many times. The chain links TRBV6-1 to TRBJ2-1, with TRBD1 matching 8 bases. V dropped 3 bases and J dropped 0; count of bases not matched to a gene: 10. The germline V gene has CDR1 MNHNS and CDR2 SASEGT. The CDR3 is made up of 18 amino acids. CDR3 amino acids: CASSDQGQGWSSYNEQFF. CDR3 in DNA: TGTGCCAGCAGTGACCAAGGACAGGGATGGAGCTCCTACAATGAGCAGTTCTTC.

This clonotype was seen just once. This chain links TRBV4-3 with TRBJ2-7; the match to TRBD1 covers 9 bases. Germline V gene lookup returns CDR1 LGHNA and CDR2 YSLEER. The CDR3 sequence is 16 residues long. V shed 1 base and J 4 bases; nucleotides not matched to a gene: 8. The DNA of the CDR3 is TGCGCCAGCAGCCAAGTTTGGGGACAGGGTATTTACGAGCAGTACTTC. It encodes CASSQVWGQGIYEQYF.

CDR3 in amino acids: CASSLGPTLGTSVYEQYF. CDR3 nucleotide sequence: TGCGCCAGCAGCTTGGGCCCAACGTTGGGGACTAGCGTCTACGAGCAGTACTTC. The chain is built from TRBV5-1 and TRBJ2-7, with TRBD2 identical over 10 bases. V was clipped by 0 bases and J by 3 bases; unmatched bases: 12. The CDR3 has 18 residues. Germline assignment: CDR1 SGHRS and CDR2 YFSETQ.

Note on this clonotype: A much larger clone lies a single base off, so this may be a read error. The rearrangement links TRBV28 to TRBJ2-5; no clear D gene. This CDR3 is built from 16 residues. V shed 6 bases and J shed 11 bases, with 28 bases lying between them. CDR1 and CDR2 (germline): MDHEN, SYDVKM. This CDR3 is CASSPHGRPIYNEQYF. CDR3 coding DNA: TGTGCCAGCAGCCCCCACGGGCGACCTATCTACAATGAGCAGTACTTC.

Many counts were recorded for this clonotype. The rearrangement uses TRBV10-3 and TRBJ1-4, with 9 bases aligning to TRBD1. V trimming: 0 bases; J trimming: 16 bases; junction bases outside the gene matches: 3. The CDR3 is made up of 12 amino acids. Germline V CDR1 and CDR2: ENHRY, SYGVKD. DNA for the CDR3: TGTGCCATCAGTGAGTCTGGACAGGGGAGGTTTTTT. It yields the protein CAISESGQGRFF.

The chain employs TRBV6-2 or TRBV6-3 and TRBJ2-7, with 10 bases that match TRBD2. Trimming removed 5 bases from V and 6 bases from J; junction bases left unmatched: 16. The germline V gene encodes CDR1 MNHEY and CDR2 SVGEGT. This CDR3 has 17 amino acids. The chain's CDR3 is CASSRGSSGSASREQYF. Here the CDR3 DNA reads TGTGCCAGCAGTCGGGGTTCTAGCGGGAGTGCTTCTCGCGAGCAGTACTTC.

This chain uses TRBV6-6 with TRBJ2-3; TRBD2 is a possible D gene (6 bases). This CDR3 spans 17 amino acids. In germline, CDR1 is MNHNY, CDR2 SVGAGI (reference sequence). Trimming took 5 bases from V and 3 from J, leaving 21 bases between them. This chain's CDR3 is CASSRPFARGATDTQYF. Here the CDR3 DNA reads TGTGCCAGCAGTCGCCCGTTTGCCCGCGGGGCGACAGATACGCAGTATTTT.

A few counts support this clonotype. The CDR3 DNA reads as TGTGCCAGCAGCTTAATGGGACTAGCGGACAATGAGCAGTTCTTC. Its protein is CASSLMGLADNEQFF. The chain has TRBV7-9 and TRBJ2-1; the match to TRBD2 covers 11 bases. Germline V gene lookup returns CDR1 SEHNR and CDR2 FQNEAQ (reference sequence). The V gene end was trimmed by 2 bases and the J gene end by 5 bases; junction bases not matched to a gene: 2. CDR3 length equals 15 residues.

This clonotype was seen many times. The DNA of the CDR3 is TGTGCCAGTCTGCGCCAGGGCAGTTTTCAAGAGACCCAGTACTTC. Encoded protein: CASLRQGSFQETQYF. V usage is TRBV12-3 or TRBV12-4 and J usage is TRBJ2-5; D possibly corresponds to TRBD1 (5 bases). The V end lost 9 bases, the J end lost 2 bases, and 19 bases lay between the germline ends. CDR3 length: 15 residues.

This chain links TRBV10-3 with TRBJ2-5; D remains ambiguous. CDR3 length: 13 residues. V dropped 10 bases and J dropped 4 bases, with 16 bases sitting between them. The V gene's germline CDR1 is ENHRY and CDR2 SYGVKD. The CDR3 nucleotides are TGTGCCACGGCTGATGTCGCCGGAGAGACCCAGTACTTC. Translating gives CATADVAGETQYF.

The rearrangement uses TRBV6-5 and TRBJ1-2, with 7 bases that match TRBD1. CDR3 length: 17 residues. Germline V gives CDR1 MNHEY, CDR2 SVGAGI. Trimming took 2 bases from V and 0 from J; bases not matched to a gene: 9. CDR3 nucleotide sequence: TGTGCCAGCAGTTACCAAAACGACAGGGCCGCTAACTATGGCTACACCTTC. It is translated as CASSYQNDRAANYGYTF.

This clonotype was recorded at least ten times. The chain has TRBV7-2 and TRBJ2-3; 8 bases are shared with TRBD2. V dropped 8 bases and J dropped 6; count of bases not matched to a gene: 7. The germline V gene has CDR1 SGHTA and CDR2 FQGNSA. This CDR3 has 13 residues. The CDR3 DNA sequence: TGTGCCAGCCGGGGGGGCAGTTCGGATACGCAGTATTTT. The encoded protein is CASRGGSSDTQYF.

V is TRBV9 and J is TRBJ1-1; a weak D match, TRBD1 (6 bases). In germline, CDR1 is SGDLS, CDR2 YYNGEE. The ends were cut back, 3 bases at V and 0 bases at J, with 12 bases in the middle. This CDR3 comprises 15 residues. The DNA of the CDR3 is TGTGCCAGCAGCGCGGACAGCCTAATGAACACTGAAGCTTTCTTT. Protein product: CASSADSLMNTEAFF.

Worth noting for this clonotype: The junction shows a germline mismatch at one end, possibly a read error. The chain uses TRBV20-1 and TRBJ2-5; D is uncertain. The CDR3 extends over 10 amino acids. Germline lookup yields CDR1 DFQATT and CDR2 SNEGSKA (reference sequence). CDR3 loop: CSARGNEQYF. The CDR3 DNA follows: TGCAGTGCAAGAGGAAATGAGCAGTACTTC.

V gene TRBV6-2 or TRBV6-3 combines with J gene TRBJ2-1; 9 bases are a match to TRBD2. CDR1 and CDR2 (germline): MNHEY, SVGEGT. J was trimmed by 9 bases and V by 2 bases; bases with no gene match: 14. The CDR3 length is 17 residues. The CDR3 DNA follows: TGTGCCAGCAGTTACGTGGCGGGAGGGCCTAAGAGAGGTGAGCAGTTCTTC. Residues: CASSYVAGGPKRGEQFF.

Of note for this clonotype: A much larger clone is a single base away; this may be a read error. The chain employs TRBV9 and TRBJ2-1; maybe TRBD2 (6 bases). Germline V lookup: CDR1 SGDLS, CDR2 YYNGEE. The CDR3 is 14 residues long. The ends were cut back, 7 bases at V and 13 bases at J, with 24 bases in the middle. The CDR3, as DNA: TGTGCCAGCGGAACCGGGACTGCTCAAGAGACCCAGTTCTTC. This encodes CASGTGTAQETQFF.

This clonotype was counted a few times. The V call is TRBV5-1, the J call TRBJ2-2; tentatively, D is TRBD2 (6 bases). Germline CDR1 reads SGHRS; CDR2 reads YFSETQ. This CDR3 comprises 14 residues. Trimming left V 6 bases short and J 1 base short, with 10 bases between. The CDR3 region has the DNA TGCGCCAGCAAATGGCGGGAGAACACCGGGGAGCTGTTTTTT. Residues: CASKWRENTGELFF.

Points on this clonotype: At one boundary the junction diverges from the germline segment, which might be a read error. The chain couples TRBV27 to TRBJ2-1; D is unresolved. Germline CDR1 reads MNHEY; CDR2 reads SMNVEV (reference sequence). CDR3 size: 17 residues. This CDR3 is CASSLSSQKNSYNKQFF. The DNA of the CDR3 is TGTGCCAGCAGTTTATCTTCACAGAAAAACTCCTACAATAAGCAGTTCTTC.

The chain uses TRBV27 and TRBJ2-3; no reliable D call. The CDR3 consists of 14 residues. The germline gives CDR1 MNHEY, CDR2 SMNVEV (reference sequence). With 0 bases removed from V and 2 bases from J, the gap between germline ends came to 6 bases. The CDR3 reads CASSLSSVTDTQYF. The CDR3 bases are TGTGCCAGCAGTTTATCGTCCGTCACAGATACGCAGTATTTT.

The rearrangement links TRBV3-1 to TRBJ2-1, with 14 bases fitting TRBD2. V dropped 5 bases and J dropped 7; count of bases not matched to a gene: 4. CDR1 and CDR2 from the germline V gene are LGHDT and YNNKEL (reference sequence). This CDR3 is built from 15 residues. The CDR3 region has the DNA TGTGCCAGCAGCATCGGGACTAGCGGGAGAAATGAGCAGTTCTTC. It encodes CASSIGTSGRNEQFF.

This clonotype was observed many times. This chain joins TRBV24-1 and TRBJ2-3, with D perhaps matching TRBD2 (6 bases). Germline CDR1 and CDR2: KGHDR and SFDVKD. V dropped 9 bases and J dropped 4 bases, with 22 bases sitting between them. The CDR3 loop spans 16 amino acids. CDR3 DNA sequence: TGTGCCACCTCCCCCCCGGGACTCCCGGATGCAGATACGCAGTATTTT. It yields the protein CATSPPGLPDADTQYF.

This clonotype was recorded many times. The rearrangement joins TRBV6-6 to TRBJ2-3; D gene unclear. Trimming pared 6 bases from V and 5 bases from J, leaving 9 bases between. Germline V gene data show CDR1 as MNHNY and CDR2 as SVGAGI (reference sequence). The CDR3 has 12 amino acids. CDR3: CASSPMGDTQYF. Here the CDR3 DNA reads TGTGCCAGCAGCCCCATGGGAGATACGCAGTATTTT.